A selection of T cell receptor beta chains follows, all from one sample in a study of shared clonotypes between healthy human individuals. Assay used: immunoSEQ multiplex PCR; TCRdb lists only in-frame clones, some missing. The table records 450,000 to 650,000 clones, around 76% of them present only once. The sequencing sample was made of PBMCs. The receptors shown here come from a woman aged 40 to 50 in good health. Some clones in this sample may be carry-over from other donors' samples. The CDR3 runs from the conserved cysteine through the conserved F or W. The D gene is left open where the match is weak. Size is omitted from some rows. Given values are once, few, many or a class for expanded clones.

d_call	v_call	j_call	clone_size	cdr3_nt	cdr3_aa
TRBD2	TRBV7-2	TRBJ2-1	NA	TGTGCCAGCAGCCTTAGCGGGAGCTACAATGAGCAGTTCTTC	CASSLSGSYNEQFF
NA	TRBV6-1	TRBJ1-2	NA	TGTGCCAGCAGTGAAGGTGAGGGGGTTAGCTATGGCTACACCTTC	CASSEGEGVSYGYTF
NA	TRBV29-1	TRBJ2-1	NA	TGCAGCGTTGAAGATCGACTTGGCAGCTGGTTCTTC	CSVEDRLGSWFF
NA	TRBV14	TRBJ2-2	once	TGTGCCAGCAGCCAAATATGGCCGACCGGGGAGCTGTTTTTT	CASSQIWPTGELFF
NA	TRBV5-1	TRBJ1-1	NA	TGCGCCAGCAGCTTGCTGACGGGGTTGTACACTGAAGCTTTCTTT	CASSLLTGLYTEAFF
NA	TRBV10-3	TRBJ2-5	NA	TGTGCCATCAGGGGGATCTCCCAAGAGACCCAGTACTTC	CAIRGISQETQYF
NA	TRBV5-1	TRBJ2-7	NA	TGCGCCAGCAGCTTGGAGGGGACCCCGGGCTTCAGCTTC	CASSLEGTPGFSF
TRBD2	TRBV15	TRBJ2-3	NA	TGTGCCACCAGCAGGTCGGACGGGAGGGCCCAAGATACGCAGTATTTT	CATSRSDGRAQDTQYF
TRBD2	TRBV18	TRBJ2-2	NA	TGTGCCAGCTCACCTGGACTAGCTGCAAACACCGGGGAGCTGTTTTTT	CASSPGLAANTGELFF
NA	TRBV14	TRBJ2-7	NA	TGTGCCAGCAGCCCCCTGCGGCAGGGCATAGTCTACGAGCAGTACTTC	CASSPLRQGIVYEQYF
TRBD2	TRBV11-2	TRBJ2-1	few	TGTGCCAGCAGCTTGGGGACTAGCGGTAATGAGCAGTTCTTC	CASSLGTSGNEQFF
TRBD1	TRBV5-5	TRBJ2-2	many	TGTGCCAGCAGCCGAGGACAGGGAAAGGGCACCGGGGAGCTGTTTTTT	CASSRGQGKGTGELFF
TRBD2	TRBV7-7	TRBJ2-3	NA	TGTGCTAGCAGCCAGTTTGCCCCCGCGGGAGACGGTTCAGATACGCAGTATTTT	CASSQFAPAGDGSDTQYF
NA	TRBV4-2	TRBJ2-7	NA	TGTGCCAGCAGCCAAGAGCGTAACTCCTACGAGCAGTACTTC	CASSQERNSYEQYF
NA	TRBV27	TRBJ1-2	once	TGTGCCAGCAGTTTAGTGGCTAGCTATGGCTACACCTTC	CASSLVASYGYTF
TRBD2	TRBV7-9	TRBJ2-5	NA	TGTGCCAGCAGCTTAGTTGGACTAGCGGGAGCTCGAGAGACCCAGTACTTC	CASSLVGLAGARETQYF
NA	TRBV28	TRBJ2-4	few	TGTGCCAGCAGTCCACTCAGGAATCGGGCCAAAAACATTCAGTACTTC	CASSPLRNRAKNIQYF
TRBD2	TRBV5-1	TRBJ2-7	once	TGCGCCAGCAGCACCGGACTAGCGGACGTTGGGGAGCAGTACTTC	CASSTGLADVGEQYF
NA	TRBV19	TRBJ2-7	NA	TGTGCCAGTAGTATAGACGGCGGATCCTACGAGCAGTACTTC	CASSIDGGSYEQYF
TRBD2	TRBV2	TRBJ2-7	NA	TGTGCCAGCAGCCCCGGGACTAGCGGGAGGGGCTACGAGCAGTACTTC	CASSPGTSGRGYEQYF
NA	TRBV11-2	TRBJ1-5	NA	TGTGCCAGCAGCTTAGATCGGCCAGACCCTCCCTATAGCAATCAGCCCCAGCATTTT	CASSLDRPDPPYSNQPQHF
TRBD1	TRBV28	TRBJ2-7	NA	TGTGCCAGCAGTCGGACAGGGCGCTGGGAGCAGTACTTC	CASSRTGRWEQYF
TRBD1	TRBV9	TRBJ2-7	NA	TGTGCCAGCAGCCCCCAGGGACAGGCAGACTACGAGCAGTACTTC	CASSPQGQADYEQYF
NA	TRBV2	TRBJ2-3	NA	TGTGCCAGCACCCGAAAGAACACAGATACGCAGTATTTT	CASTRKNTDTQYF
TRBD1	TRBV18	TRBJ2-6	NA	TGTGCCAGCTCACCAGACAGGGGGCGTGGGGCCAACGTCCTGACTTTC	CASSPDRGRGANVLTF
NA	TRBV27	TRBJ2-7	NA	TGTGCCAGCAGTCCCCTCTCCTACGAGCAGTACTTC	CASSPLSYEQYF
NA	TRBV7-9	TRBJ1-5	NA	TGTGCCAGCAGCCCCGGGGGGGGACATCAGCCCCAGCATTTT	CASSPGGGHQPQHF
NA	TRBV4-3	TRBJ2-1	NA	TGCGCCAGCAGCCCCTCGAGGAATTACAATGAGCAGTTCTTC	CASSPSRNYNEQFF
NA	TRBV19	TRBJ2-1	NA	TGTGCCAGTAGTTGGTACAATGAGCAGTTCTTC	CASSWYNEQFF
TRBD2	TRBV30	TRBJ2-7	few	TGTGCCTGGATGGCTAGCGGGAAGTACGAGCAGTACTTC	CAWMASGKYEQYF
TRBD2	TRBV6-5	TRBJ2-1	NA	TGTGCCAGCAGTTACTCAGGACTAGCGAGGGATGAGCAGTTCTTC	CASSYSGLARDEQFF
NA	TRBV6-5	TRBJ1-1	NA	TGTGCCAGCAGTTACTCAGAAGTTTTCACTGAAGCTTTCTTT	CASSYSEVFTEAFF
NA	TRBV4-2	TRBJ2-7	NA	TGTGCCAGCAGCCAAGATGAGGCTAGCGCAGCCTACGAGCAGTACTTC	CASSQDEASAAYEQYF
TRBD1	TRBV7-2	TRBJ2-6	NA	TGTGCCAGCAGCTACCACCGGGACAGACCCCAAGCTGGGGCCAACGTCCTGACTTTC	CASSYHRDRPQAGANVLTF
NA	TRBV28	TRBJ1-4	NA	TGTGCCAGCAAACAAAACGGGATCTCTAATGAAAAACTGTTTTTT	CASKQNGISNEKLFF
NA	TRBV7-3	TRBJ1-1	few	TGTGCCAGCAGCTTAACGGGGGACAAGAACACTGAAGCTTTCTTT	CASSLTGDKNTEAFF
NA	TRBV6-6	TRBJ2-5	NA	TGTGCCAGCAGTTACTCGAGGCCGGGGAGTGAGACCCAGTACTTC	CASSYSRPGSETQYF
NA	TRBV7-8	TRBJ1-2	NA	TGTGCCAGCAGCGCGGGTATTACCCGAAAGACCTATGGCTACACCTTC	CASSAGITRKTYGYTF
TRBD2	TRBV18	TRBJ2-1	NA	TGTGCCAGCTCACCAGTAGCGGGAAGTGAGCAGTTCTTC	CASSPVAGSEQFF
TRBD2	TRBV11-3	TRBJ2-5	NA	TGTGCCAGCAGCTCGAGGACTAGCGGGAGGGAGACCCAGTACTTC	CASSSRTSGRETQYF
TRBD1	TRBV18	TRBJ1-5	NA	TGTGCCAGCTCCCCAGGGGGGTCTAATAGCAATCAGCCCCAGCATTTT	CASSPGGSNSNQPQHF
NA	TRBV15	TRBJ2-7	many	TGTGCCACCAGCAGAGAGGGGCTATCTGGGGAGCAGTACTTC	CATSREGLSGEQYF
NA	TRBV5-1	TRBJ2-3	NA	TGCGCCAGCAGCCTGGACGGTACTAGCACAGATACGCAGTATTTT	CASSLDGTSTDTQYF